The 23 T cell receptor beta chains presented below share a single source sample, sequenced in a study of Graves' ophthalmopathy and Graves' hyperthyroidism (dated by TCRdb to 2017 to 2018). Sequencing relied on an Illumina HiSeq 2000. For repertoire sequencing, TCR beta CDR3 regions were amplified from RNA transcripts. The first round was an RT-PCR using HTBI primers with the Qiagen OneStep RT-PCR kit, and this first round was followed by a second-round multiplex PCR, then size selection and purification. TCRdb ran its own pipeline on the public reads, namely fastp trimming at Q25 and MiXCR clone calling, and kept in-frame beta chains. Rows matching on CDR3 protein sequence are summarized as one entry with the most common DNA and genes. The sample profile shows some 410,000 distinct CDR3 sequences; roughly 21% of them were found once. The ten largest clones take up more than 2.5% of the sample. What was sequenced was peripheral blood. The receptors come from a woman under 30 with stable Graves' hyperthyroidism. Donor details come from another sample of the same person, matched by shared clones.

This clonotype has a count of ten or more. The V call is TRBV24-1, the J call TRBJ2-5; tentative D call: TRBD2 (7 bases). The CDR3 consists of 15 residues. V was shortened by 5 bases and J by 4 bases, with 16 bases between the two germline ends. Germline CDR1 is KGHDR and CDR2 is SFDVKD. CDR3: CATSAHLGGAETQYF. The CDR3, as DNA: TGTGCCACCAGTGCCCATCTAGGGGGGGCAGAGACCCAGTACTTC.

This clonotype has a count of ten or more. The genes are TRBV11-2 and TRBJ2-5, with D hard to call. This CDR3 is built from 12 residues. The V end lost 3 bases, the J end lost 5 bases, and 7 bases lay between the germline ends. CDR1 SGHAT and CDR2 FQNNGV come from the germline V gene. Here the CDR3 DNA reads TGTGCCAGCAGCTTTGGATGGGAGACCCAGTACTTC. Translation gives CASSFGWETQYF.

This clonotype was seen at least ten times. This chain joins TRBV6-5 and TRBJ1-6, with 7 bases lining up with TRBD1. The V gene's germline CDR1 is MNHEY and CDR2 SVGAGI. The V segment lost 1 base and the J segment 8 bases; nucleotides outside the gene matches: 5. The CDR3 has 15 residues. This CDR3 reads CASSYWSGGYSPLHF. The CDR3 DNA is TGTGCCAGCAGTTACTGGTCAGGGGGTTATTCACCCCTCCACTTT.

This clonotype was counted many times. The chain is built from TRBV7-8 and TRBJ2-5, with TRBD2 identical over 10 bases. Trimming removed 5 bases from V and 2 bases from J; junction bases left unmatched: 8. This CDR3 region has 16 residues. Germline lookup yields CDR1 SGHVS and CDR2 FQNEAQ. The CDR3 spells CASSKGTSEIQETQYF. The CDR3, as DNA: TGTGCCAGCAGCAAAGGGACTAGCGAGATACAAGAGACCCAGTACTTC.

Ten or more counts support this clonotype. DNA of the CDR3: TGTGCCAGCAGCGACCGTGGACAGGGAATTTTAACCAAAAACATTCAGTACTTC. It is translated as CASSDRGQGILTKNIQYF. The rearrangement joins TRBV11-1 to TRBJ2-4, with 8 positions matching TRBD1. Germline V gene lookup returns CDR1 SGHAT and CDR2 FQDESV (reference sequence). The length of the CDR3 is 18 residues. J gave up 2 bases and V 5 bases, and 14 bases lay outside the gene matches. Complete variable domain (other parts from reference TRBV11-1 and TRBJ2-4): EAEVAQSPRYKITEKSQAVAFWCDPISGHATLYWYRQILGQGPELLVQFQDESVVDDSQLPKDRFSAERLKGVDSTLKIQPAELGDSAMYLCASSDRGQGILTKNIQYFGAGTRLSVL.

There are many counts of this clonotype. J is TRBJ1-1 and V is TRBV28; D uncertain. V gave up 2 bases and J gave up 1 base, with 11 bases separating them. This CDR3 comprises 15 residues. Germline CDR1 MDHEN, CDR2 SYDVKM. The CDR3 DNA reads as TGTGCCAGCAGTTTACCCCCACAGCAGAACACTGAAGCTTTCTTT. Its protein is CASSLPPQQNTEAFF.

This clonotype was found a few times. J is TRBJ2-7 and V is TRBV28; D is ambiguous. This CDR3 has 12 residues. Trimming stripped 1 base from V and 7 bases from J, with 8 bases between. Germline V CDR1 and CDR2: MDHEN, SYDVKM. The CDR3 nucleotides are TGTGCCAGCAGTTTATTCCTGGGGGAGCAGTACTTC. Its protein is CASSLFLGEQYF.

This clonotype occurred a few times. The J gene is TRBJ1-1, the V gene TRBV28, with D hard to call. This CDR3 has 14 amino acids. Trimming left V 2 bases short and J 1 base short, with 8 bases between. Germline values: CDR1 MDHEN, CDR2 SYDVKM. CDR3 DNA sequence: TGTGCCAGCAGTTTAAGTAGTAAGAACACTGAAGCTTTCTTT. It codes for CASSLSSKNTEAFF.

This clonotype was detected many times. A junction boundary mismatches the germline segment, possibly from a read error. V is TRBV27 and J is TRBJ2-7, with 8 bases matching TRBD1. The germline gives CDR1 MNHEY, CDR2 SMNVEV (reference sequence). The CDR3 is made up of 13 amino acids. The DNA for the CDR3 is TGTGCCCGCAGTTCCGACAGGGGCTACGAGCAGTACTTC. This translates into CARSSDRGYEQYF.

At least ten counts were recorded for this clonotype. The gene calls are TRBV7-3 and TRBJ2-2, with D tentatively TRBD2 (6 bases). CDR3 size: 16 residues. Looked up from germline, CDR1 is SGHTA and CDR2 is FQGTGA. Trimming pared 5 bases from V and 4 bases from J, leaving 17 bases between. The CDR3 region is CASSQAGGKVTGELFF. The CDR3 nucleotides are TGTGCCAGCAGCCAGGCGGGCGGGAAGGTCACCGGGGAGCTGTTTTTT.

This clonotype came up many times. J is TRBJ2-7 and V is TRBV20-1; 10 bases fit TRBD1. The J segment lost 5 bases and the V segment lost 5 bases, leaving 9 bases of the junction unmatched. Germline lookup yields CDR1 DFQATT and CDR2 SNEGSKA (reference sequence). This CDR3 is 14 amino acids long. The CDR3 loop reads CSAQDRGPYDEQYF. DNA for the CDR3: TGCAGTGCTCAAGACAGGGGGCCCTACGACGAGCAGTACTTC.

This clonotype was detected many times. The chain joins TRBV20-1 to TRBJ2-2; D may be TRBD2 (5 bases). The CDR3 sequence is 15 residues long. V lost 3 bases to trimming and J lost 9 bases, with 20 bases between them. Germline V gene sequence: CDR1 DFQATT, CDR2 SNEGSKA (reference sequence). The DNA for the CDR3 is TGCAGTGCTAGTAACCGGGGTCGATCGTACCGGGAGCTGTTTTTT. Encoded protein: CSASNRGRSYRELFF.

This clonotype was detected many times. The CDR3 loop is CASSFSPGNMNTEAFF. The CDR3 DNA sequence: TGTGCCAGCAGTTTTTCGCCAGGGAACATGAACACTGAAGCTTTCTTT. This chain connects TRBV28 to TRBJ1-1, with D perhaps matching TRBD1 (5 bases). The CDR3 extends over 16 amino acids. CDR1 is MDHEN and CDR2 is SYDVKM in the germline V gene. The ends were cut back, 3 bases at V and 0 bases at J, with 14 bases in the middle.

Ten or more counts support this clonotype. V and J are TRBV6-4 and TRBJ2-2, with a tentative D call TRBD2 (5 bases). Germline-derived CDR1 and CDR2 are MRHNA and SNTAGT. This CDR3 has 14 residues. V lost 2 bases and J 4 bases, leaving 8 bases between the germline ends. The CDR3 region is CASSDLAGTGELFF. The CDR3 DNA reads TGTGCCAGCAGTGACCTAGCTGGCACCGGGGAGCTGTTTTTT.

This clonotype was picked up many times. V and J are TRBV11-3 and TRBJ2-5, with 7 bases aligning to TRBD2. CDR3 length equals 17 residues. Germline assignment: CDR1 SGHNT and CDR2 YENEEA. V was clipped by 4 bases and J by 4 bases; unmatched bases: 15. The CDR3 sequence is CASSSASTSWGSETQYF. As DNA, the CDR3 is TGTGCCAGCAGCTCGGCGTCGACTAGCTGGGGCTCAGAGACCCAGTACTTC.

The sample holds a few counts of this clonotype. The J gene is TRBJ1-2, the V gene TRBV12-3 or TRBV12-4; no firm D call. V lost 6 bases, J lost 0 bases, and 20 bases lay in between. The CDR3 has 17 amino acids. Written as DNA, the CDR3 is TGTGCCAGCAGGGGCCGATTAAAGGCAGGAACTAACTATGGCTACACCTTC. Translating it yields CASRGRLKAGTNYGYTF.

Notes on this clonotype: A read error may account for a junction end that differs from germline. The J gene is TRBJ2-4, the V gene TRBV12-3 or TRBV12-4; 9 nucleotides align to TRBD1. This CDR3 contains 15 residues. The CDR3, as DNA: TGTGCCAGCAGGGGACAGGGCGGTGGCAAAAACATTAAGTACTTC. Protein sequence: CASRGQGGGKNIKYF.

In its sample, this clonotype was seen many times. The rearrangement links TRBV28 to TRBJ2-7, with TRBD2 matching over 13 bases. The V gene end was trimmed by 5 bases and the J gene end by 6 bases; junction bases not matched to a gene: 10. This CDR3 contains 16 residues. The germline V gene encodes CDR1 MDHEN and CDR2 SYDVKM. The CDR3 nucleotides are TGTGCCAGCAGTCTACCGGGACTAGCGGGATTATCCGAGCAGTACTTC. This sequence encodes CASSLPGLAGLSEQYF. The complete variable domain, with remaining parts taken from reference TRBV28 and TRBJ2-7, reads DVKVTQSSRYLVKRTGEKVFLECVQDMDHENMFWYRQDPGLGLRLIYFSYDVKMKEKGDIPEGYSVSREKKERFSLILESASTNQTSMYLCASSLPGLAGLSEQYFGPGTRLTVT.

This clonotype was detected many times. The chain is built from TRBV27 and TRBJ1-5, with TRBD1 matching 8 bases. The V and J ends lost 3 bases and 4 bases, in that order; junction bases with no gene match: 5. This CDR3 is built from 15 residues. CDR1 is MNHEY, CDR2 SMNVEV, per germline (reference sequence). CDR3 in DNA: TGTGCCAGCAGTTTCGGAGGGACAGGTAATCAGCCCCAGCATTTT. It codes for CASSFGGTGNQPQHF.

This clonotype was detected ten times or more. The chain has TRBV13 and TRBJ2-7; D is perhaps TRBD2 (6 bases). CDR3 length: 18 residues. The germline gives CDR1 PRHDT, CDR2 FYEKMQ (reference sequence). Trimming pared 0 bases from V and 7 bases from J, leaving 25 bases between. This chain's CDR3 is CASSLGPFRSAPGDEQYF. In nucleotides, the CDR3 is TGTGCCAGCAGCTTAGGCCCCTTTAGGTCAGCGCCGGGGGATGAGCAGTACTTC. Using reference TRBV13 and TRBJ2-7 for the parts outside the CDR3, the full variable domain is AAGVIQSPRHLIKEKRETATLKCYPIPRHDTVYWYQQGPGQDPQFLISFYEKMQSDKGSIPDRFSAQQFSDYHSELNMSSLELGDSALYFCASSLGPFRSAPGDEQYFGPGTRLTVT.

The J gene is TRBJ1-5, the V gene TRBV12-3 or TRBV12-4, with a possible D match to TRBD1 (6 bases). Trimming took off 3 bases at V and 3 bases at J, with 12 bases between the two ends. The CDR3 has 15 residues. The CDR3 DNA is TGTGCCAGCAGTTTGGGGGCAGGGACCAATCAGCCCCAGCATTTT. This codes for CASSLGAGTNQPQHF.

This clonotype showed up many times. V usage is TRBV12-5 and J usage is TRBJ1-1; 9 bases are shared with TRBD1. This CDR3 region has 17 residues. Germline CDR1 LGHNT, CDR2 FRNRAP. V gave up 2 bases and J gave up 2 bases; unmatched junction bases: 9. The CDR3 here is CASGLTLGQGRNTEAFF. Written as DNA, the CDR3 is TGTGCTAGTGGTTTGACCCTAGGACAGGGGCGAAACACTGAAGCTTTCTTT.

This clonotype was seen repeatedly, ten times or more. V and J are TRBV30 and TRBJ1-3; D may be TRBD1 (6 bases). The germline V gene encodes CDR1 GTSNPN and CDR2 SVGIG (reference sequence). The CDR3 sequence is 13 residues long. Trimming stripped 1 base from V and 2 bases from J, with 6 bases between. The CDR3 here is CAWSEGAGNTIYF. CDR3 DNA sequence: TGTGCCTGGAGTGAGGGGGCTGGAAACACCATATATTTT.